This T cell receptor (beta chain) was captured by sequencing in a study of Graves' ophthalmopathy and Graves' hyperthyroidism. Study-wide context: Peripheral blood was collected at initial diagnosis, before any treatment. Study-wide results and caveats: The authors also found most expanded thyroid clonotypes above 0.001 frequency in blood.

The TCR beta CDR3 regions underwent amplification from RNA transcripts. Second-round multiplex PCR came after a first-round RT-PCR that employed HTBI primers. TCRdb passed the multiplex PCR reads through MiXCR, listing each CDR3 protein once. In the table there are about 200,000 distinct CDR3 sequences, about 32% of which are singletons. V was clipped by 5 bases and J by 3 bases; unmatched bases: 4. CDR3 length: 14 amino acids. CDR1 and CDR2 (germline): MNHEY, SVGEGT. Ophthalmopathy was moderately-to-severely active, CAS at least 3, NOSPECS at least 4, lasting under 3 months. If patients had other autoimmune diseases, uncontrolled infections, pregnancy or lactation, they were excluded. For this clonotype: Its target is not known.

Sequenced: peripheral blood. The sequence derives from a man aged 50-60 years with Graves' ophthalmopathy. The chain employs TRBV6-2 or TRBV6-3 and TRBJ2-7, with 10 bases lining up with TRBD2. As DNA, the CDR3 is TGTGCCAGCAGTCCTGTAGCGGGAGGCTACGAGCAGTACTTC. Translation gives CASSPVAGGYEQYF.